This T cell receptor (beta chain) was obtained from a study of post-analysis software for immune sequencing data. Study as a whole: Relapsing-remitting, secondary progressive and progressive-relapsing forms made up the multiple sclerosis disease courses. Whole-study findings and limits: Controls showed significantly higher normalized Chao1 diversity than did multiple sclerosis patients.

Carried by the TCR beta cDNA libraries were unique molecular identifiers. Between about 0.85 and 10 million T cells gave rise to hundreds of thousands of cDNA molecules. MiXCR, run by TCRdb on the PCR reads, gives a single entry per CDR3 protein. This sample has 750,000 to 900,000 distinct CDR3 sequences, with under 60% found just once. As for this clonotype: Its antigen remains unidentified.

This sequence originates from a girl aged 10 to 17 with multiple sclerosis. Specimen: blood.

The CDR3 loop is CASSFGRQGVANYGYTF. CDR3 DNA sequence: TGTGCCAGCAGTTTCGGCAGGCAGGGAGTAGCTAACTATGGCTACACCTTC. V usage is TRBV11-2 and J usage is TRBJ1-2; a weak D match, TRBD1 (5 bases). V gave up 6 bases and J gave up 0 bases, with 20 bases separating them. This CDR3 has 17 amino acids. CDR1 is SGHAT, CDR2 FQNNGV, per germline.